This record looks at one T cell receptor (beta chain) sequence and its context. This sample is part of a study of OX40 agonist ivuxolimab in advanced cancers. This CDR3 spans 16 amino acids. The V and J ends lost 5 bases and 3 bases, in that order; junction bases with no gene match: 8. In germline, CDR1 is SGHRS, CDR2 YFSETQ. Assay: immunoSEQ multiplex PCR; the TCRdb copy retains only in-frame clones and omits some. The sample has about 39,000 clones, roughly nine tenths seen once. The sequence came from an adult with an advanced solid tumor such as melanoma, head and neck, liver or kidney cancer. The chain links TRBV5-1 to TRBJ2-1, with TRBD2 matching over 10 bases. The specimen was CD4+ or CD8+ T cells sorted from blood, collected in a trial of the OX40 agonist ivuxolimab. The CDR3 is CASRTSSGSIYNEQFF. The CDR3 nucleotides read TGCGCCAGCAGAACCTCTAGCGGGAGTATCTACAATGAGCAGTTCTTC.